This T cell receptor (beta chain) derives from a study of T cells after yellow fever vaccination. Only a few counts were recorded for this clonotype. Antigen unknown. Germline V gene sequence: CDR1 LGHDT, CDR2 YNNKEL (reference sequence). The CDR3 has 15 amino acids. Trimming cost V 4 bases and J 4 bases; bases outside gene matches: 7. The study, taken as a whole, reports: FACS-sorted repertoires might harbor abundant contaminating clonotypes from the bulk population. Though weaker, the secondary response peaked faster, on day 5 versus 15.

TCRdb analysed the 5' RACE reads with MiXCR anew, one entry per CDR3 protein. The data show a few hundred thousand distinct CDR3 sequences, roughly 6.2% seen once. The material was CD4+ T cells sorted from PBMCs, obtained on the day of the yellow fever booster vaccination. V and J are TRBV3-1 and TRBJ2-1; 7 bases fit TRBD2. This sequence was found in a man in his thirties or forties who received the YFV17D yellow fever vaccine. The DNA for the CDR3 is TGTGCCAGCAGCCGCGGGCGGGAGACTTACAATGAGCAGTTCTTC. Encoded protein: CASSRGRETYNEQFF.